This T cell receptor (beta chain) was retrieved from a study of T-cell memory formation after mild COVID-19. Only a few counts were recorded for this clonotype. Trimming left V 3 bases short and J 1 base short, with 15 bases between. The CDR3 is 16 residues long. In germline, CDR1 is KGHSH, CDR2 LQKENI. MiXCR was run by TCRdb on the 5' RACE reads, yielding one entry per CDR3 protein. The table shows 350,000 to 500,000 distinct CDR3 sequences, with roughly 18% occurring only once. The sequencing sample was made of PBMCs or a T cell subset sorted from them (not recorded which). The receptor was isolated from a man aged 18 to 30 who had mild COVID-19 (a few samples of this study predate the infection). Cell type and time point are not known. This chain connects TRBV18 to TRBJ1-1; a weak D match, TRBD1 (5 bases). CDR3 nucleotide sequence: TGTGCCAGCTCACCCCTCGTAGGAGGGGAGAACACTGAAGCTTTCTTT. Protein: CASSPLVGGENTEAFF.